This TCR beta chain was recorded in a study of shared clonotypes between healthy human individuals. The V and J ends lost 1 base and 5 bases respectively, with 10 bases between them. CDR3 length: 14 residues. CDR1 is SGHRS, CDR2 YFSETQ, per germline. Generated by immunoSEQ multiplex PCR, the TCRdb table keeps only in-frame clones and is missing some. The sample records 2 million to 2.5 million clones, roughly 90% being singletons. Subsets obtained from CD4+ cells comprised CD45RA+ naive and CD45RA-negative memory cells. This TCR derives from a man in his late teens or twenties in good health. Some clones in this sample may be carry-over from other donors' samples. The chain links TRBV5-1 to TRBJ2-1, with unresolved D. Sequenced input: naive CD4+ T cells from PBMCs. As for subset: CD45RA+ positively selected. As DNA, the CDR3 is TGCGCCAGCAGCTTGAACGGGCCGGACAATGAGCAGTTCTTC. Amino acid sequence: CASSLNGPDNEQFF.